The text below deals with one TCR beta chain. V lost 8 bases and J lost 7, with 18 bases in between. Germline CDR1 and CDR2: LNHDA and SQIVND (reference sequence). The CDR3 loop spans 14 amino acids. The data were taken from a study of blood T cell repertoires in COVID-19. On the study more broadly: COVID-19 samples from acute and convalescent phases originated in the United States, Italy and Spain. PBMCs, B-cell-depleted T cells, or T cells were the source of the cDNA or gDNA that made up the material.

Original data processing: The assay estimated nucleated cells by amplifying reference gene primers. Measured with immunoSEQ multiplex PCR; TCRdb has only the in-frame clones, and not every one. The V and J calls and clone size were taken over from that table, and D and trimming were inferred from the DNA. The table shows 200,000 to 250,000 clones, with around nine tenths occurring only once. The genes are TRBV19 and TRBJ2-1; D is perhaps TRBD2 (7 bases). This clonotype originated in a woman aged 60 to 75 with acute or convalescent COVID-19. Source material: peripheral blood. The CDR3 DNA sequence: TGTGCCAGTGCCACTGCGGGGGCCAAAAATGAGCAGTTCTTC. Protein: CASATAGAKNEQFF.